The text below deals with one TCR beta chain. The antigen is not known. This specimen comes from a study of beta chain features in type 1 diabetes. Isolated RNA was reverse transcribed in full, so expressed TCRB transcripts were sequenced. Sequencing was performed with immunoSEQ multiplex PCR; in TCRdb, only in-frame clones are kept and a portion is missing. The sample shows hundreds of thousands of clones, about an eighth of them seen only once. Regarding the study as a whole: People with Type 1 diabetes carried modestly yet significantly shorter TCRB CDR3s in all four CD4+ subsets.

This CDR3 is built from 17 residues. CDR1 LNHNV and CDR2 YYDKDF come from the germline V gene (reference sequence). After removal of 3 bases from V and 2 bases from J, the junction contained 10 bases not matched to a gene. This TCR was recovered from a man aged 18-30 years with type 1 diabetes. The V and J genes are TRBV15 and TRBJ2-3; 8 positions match TRBD2. Material for sequencing was naive CD4+ T cells from blood. The CDR3 loop reads CATSRSRAGGITDTQYF. The CDR3 region has the DNA TGTGCCACCAGCAGGAGTAGGGCGGGGGGCATCACAGATACGCAGTATTTT.